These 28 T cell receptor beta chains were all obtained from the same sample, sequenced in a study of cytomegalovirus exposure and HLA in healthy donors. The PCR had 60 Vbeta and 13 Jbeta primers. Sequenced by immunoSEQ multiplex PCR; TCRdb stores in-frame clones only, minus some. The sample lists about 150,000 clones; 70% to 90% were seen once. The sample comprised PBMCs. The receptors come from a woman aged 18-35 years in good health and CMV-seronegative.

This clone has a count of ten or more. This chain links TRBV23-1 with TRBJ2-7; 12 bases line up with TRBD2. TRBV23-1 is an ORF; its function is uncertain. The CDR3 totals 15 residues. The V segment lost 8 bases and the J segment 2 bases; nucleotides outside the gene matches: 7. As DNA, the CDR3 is TGCGCCAGCGGTCGACTAGCGGGAGAGACCTACGAGCAGTACTTC. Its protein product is CASGRLAGETYEQYF.

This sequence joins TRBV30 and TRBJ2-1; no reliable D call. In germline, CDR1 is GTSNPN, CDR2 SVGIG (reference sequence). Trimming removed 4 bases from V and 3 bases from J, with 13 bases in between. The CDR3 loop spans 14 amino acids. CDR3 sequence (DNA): TGTGCCTGGAACCGCGAGGCTTTCTACAATGAGCAGTTCTTC. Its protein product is CAWNREAFYNEQFF.

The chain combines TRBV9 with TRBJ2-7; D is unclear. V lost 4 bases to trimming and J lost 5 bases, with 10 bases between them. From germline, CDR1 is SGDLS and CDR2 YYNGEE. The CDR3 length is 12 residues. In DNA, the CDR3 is TGTGCCAGCAGCCGCCAGGCCGACGAGCAGTACTTC. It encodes CASSRQADEQYF.

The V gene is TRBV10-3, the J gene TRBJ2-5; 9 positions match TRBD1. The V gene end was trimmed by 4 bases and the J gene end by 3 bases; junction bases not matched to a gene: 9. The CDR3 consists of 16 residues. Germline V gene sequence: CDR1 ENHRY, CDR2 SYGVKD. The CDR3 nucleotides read TGTGCCATCAGTGGCGCCGGGACAGGGTTTAAAGAGACCCAGTACTTC. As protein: CAISGAGTGFKETQYF.

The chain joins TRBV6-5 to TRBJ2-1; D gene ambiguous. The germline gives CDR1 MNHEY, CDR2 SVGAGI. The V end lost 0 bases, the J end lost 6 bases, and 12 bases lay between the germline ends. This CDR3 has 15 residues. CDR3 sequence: CASSYSRLRGNEQFF. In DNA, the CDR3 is TGTGCCAGCAGTTACTCGAGGCTGAGAGGCAATGAGCAGTTCTTC.

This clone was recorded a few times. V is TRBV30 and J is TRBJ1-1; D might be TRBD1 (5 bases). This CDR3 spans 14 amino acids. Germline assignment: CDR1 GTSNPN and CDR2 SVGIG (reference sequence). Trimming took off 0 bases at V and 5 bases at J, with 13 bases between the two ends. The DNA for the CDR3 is TGTGCCTGGAGTGTACCAGGGCAAGGGACTGAAGCTTTCTTT. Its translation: CAWSVPGQGTEAFF.

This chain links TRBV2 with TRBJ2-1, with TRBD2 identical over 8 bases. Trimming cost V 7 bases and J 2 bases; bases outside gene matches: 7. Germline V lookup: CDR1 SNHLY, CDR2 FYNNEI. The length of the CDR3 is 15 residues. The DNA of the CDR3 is TGTGCCAGCAAATTGGCGGGGGGAACCTACAATGAGCAGTTCTTC. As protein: CASKLAGGTYNEQFF.

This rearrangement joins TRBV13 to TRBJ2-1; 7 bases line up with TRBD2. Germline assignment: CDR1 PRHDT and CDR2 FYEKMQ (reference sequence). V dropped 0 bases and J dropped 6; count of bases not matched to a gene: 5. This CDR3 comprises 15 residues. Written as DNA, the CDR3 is TGTGCCAGCAGCTTAGGCCTAGGACTAGTCAATGAGCAGTTCTTC. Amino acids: CASSLGLGLVNEQFF.

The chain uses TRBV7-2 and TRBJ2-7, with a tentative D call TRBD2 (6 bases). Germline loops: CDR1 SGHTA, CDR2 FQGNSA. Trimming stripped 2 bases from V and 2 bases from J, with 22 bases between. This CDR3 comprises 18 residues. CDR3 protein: CASSLRGGVWDSPYEQYF. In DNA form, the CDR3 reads TGTGCCAGCAGCTTACGGGGTGGGGTCTGGGACTCGCCCTACGAGCAGTACTTC. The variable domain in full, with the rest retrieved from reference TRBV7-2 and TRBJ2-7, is GAGVSQSPSNKVTEKGKDVELRCDPISGHTALYWYRQSLGQGLEFLIYFQGNSAPDKSGLPSDRFSAERTGGSVSTLTIQRTQQEDSAVYLCASSLRGGVWDSPYEQYFGPGTRLTVT.

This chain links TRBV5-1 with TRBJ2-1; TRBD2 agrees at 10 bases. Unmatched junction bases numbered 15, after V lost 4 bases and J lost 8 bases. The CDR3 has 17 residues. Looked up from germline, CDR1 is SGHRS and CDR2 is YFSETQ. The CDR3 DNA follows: TGCGCCAGCAGCCGCCGAATGAGCGGGGGGGCCCCGGATGAGCAGTTCTTC. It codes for CASSRRMSGGAPDEQFF.

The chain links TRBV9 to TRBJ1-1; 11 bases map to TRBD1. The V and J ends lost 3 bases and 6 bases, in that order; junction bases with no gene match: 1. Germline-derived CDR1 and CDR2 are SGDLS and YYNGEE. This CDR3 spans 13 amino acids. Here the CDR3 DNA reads TGTGCCAGCAGCGGGACAGGGGGCCCTGAAGCTTTCTTT. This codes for CASSGTGGPEAFF.

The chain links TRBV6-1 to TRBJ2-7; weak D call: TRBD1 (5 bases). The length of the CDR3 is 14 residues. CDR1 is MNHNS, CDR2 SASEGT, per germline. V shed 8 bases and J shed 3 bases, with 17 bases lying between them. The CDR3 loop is CASWTDSSDYEQYF. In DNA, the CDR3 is TGTGCCAGCTGGACCGACAGCTCCGACTACGAGCAGTACTTC.

In nucleotides, the CDR3 is TGCAGCGTAACAGGGAACTATGGCTACACCTTC. Translation gives CSVTGNYGYTF. This chain links TRBV29-1 with TRBJ1-2; D is perhaps TRBD1 (6 bases). The CDR3 sequence is 11 residues long. The V gene's germline CDR1 is SQVTM and CDR2 ANQGSEA. V was cut by 6 bases and J by 2 bases, with 7 bases left in between.

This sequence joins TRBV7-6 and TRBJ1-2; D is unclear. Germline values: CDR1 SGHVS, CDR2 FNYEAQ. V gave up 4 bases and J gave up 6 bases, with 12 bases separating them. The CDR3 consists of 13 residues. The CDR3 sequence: CASSSGDWDGYTF. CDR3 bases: TGTGCCAGCAGCTCCGGGGATTGGGATGGCTACACCTTC.

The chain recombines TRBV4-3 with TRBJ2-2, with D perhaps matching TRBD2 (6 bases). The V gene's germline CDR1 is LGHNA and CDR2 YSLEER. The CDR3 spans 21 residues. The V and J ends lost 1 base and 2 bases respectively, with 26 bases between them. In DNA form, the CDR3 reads TGCGCCAGCAGCCAAGTGTTGGACTACACCACGCTTCTCATAAACACCGGGGAGCTGTTTTTT. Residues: CASSQVLDYTTLLINTGELFF.

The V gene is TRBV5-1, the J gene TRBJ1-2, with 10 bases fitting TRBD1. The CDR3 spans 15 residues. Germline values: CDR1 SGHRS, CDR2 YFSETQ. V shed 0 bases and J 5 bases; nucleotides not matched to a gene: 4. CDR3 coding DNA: TGCGCCAGCAGCTTGGATGGGACAGGGGCATATGGCTACACCTTC. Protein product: CASSLDGTGAYGYTF.

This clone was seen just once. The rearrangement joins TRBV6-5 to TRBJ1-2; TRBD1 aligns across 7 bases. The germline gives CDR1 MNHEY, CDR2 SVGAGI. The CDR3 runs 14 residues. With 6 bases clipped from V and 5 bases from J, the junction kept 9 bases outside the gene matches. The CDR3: CASSAEGQDYGYTF. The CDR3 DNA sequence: TGTGCCAGCAGCGCTGAAGGACAGGATTATGGCTACACCTTC.

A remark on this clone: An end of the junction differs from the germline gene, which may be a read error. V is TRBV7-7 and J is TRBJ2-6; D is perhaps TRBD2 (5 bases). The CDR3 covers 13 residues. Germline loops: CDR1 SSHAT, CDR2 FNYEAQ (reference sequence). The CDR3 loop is CASSGPGANVLTF. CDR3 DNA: TGTGCTAGCAGCGGCCCGGGGGCCAACGTCCTGACTTTC.

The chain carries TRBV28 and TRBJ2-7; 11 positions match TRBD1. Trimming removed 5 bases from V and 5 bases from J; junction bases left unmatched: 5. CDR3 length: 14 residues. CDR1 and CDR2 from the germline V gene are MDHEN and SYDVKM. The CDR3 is CASSLWTGGDEQYF. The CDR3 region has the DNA TGTGCCAGCAGTCTCTGGACAGGGGGCGACGAGCAGTACTTC.

CDR3 nucleotide sequence: TGTGCCAGCAGCTACAGGGCAAGTGAGACCCAGTACTTC. This gives the protein CASSYRASETQYF. The gene calls are TRBV7-9 and TRBJ2-5; D might be TRBD1 (6 bases). The CDR3 is 13 residues long. Germline CDR1 and CDR2: SEHNR and FQNEAQ (reference sequence). V dropped 4 bases and J dropped 5 bases, with 11 bases sitting between them.

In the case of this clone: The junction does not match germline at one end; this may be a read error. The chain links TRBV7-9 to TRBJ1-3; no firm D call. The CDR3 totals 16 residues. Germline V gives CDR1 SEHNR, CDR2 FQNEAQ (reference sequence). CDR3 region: CSSSYYSEISGNTIYF. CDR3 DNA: TGTTCCAGCAGTTATTACAGTGAAATCTCTGGAAACACCATATATTTT.

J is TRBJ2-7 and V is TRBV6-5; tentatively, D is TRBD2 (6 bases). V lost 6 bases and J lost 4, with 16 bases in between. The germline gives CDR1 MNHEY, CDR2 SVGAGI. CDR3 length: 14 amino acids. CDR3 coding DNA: TGTGCCAGCAGCCCGCGAAGGGAGGTTTACGAGCAGTACTTC. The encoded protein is CASSPRREVYEQYF.

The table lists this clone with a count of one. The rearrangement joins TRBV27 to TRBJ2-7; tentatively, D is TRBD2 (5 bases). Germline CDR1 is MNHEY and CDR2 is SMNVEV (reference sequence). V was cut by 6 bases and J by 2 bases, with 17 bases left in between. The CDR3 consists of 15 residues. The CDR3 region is CASRPTPGTPYEQYF. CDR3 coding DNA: TGTGCCAGCAGACCGACTCCGGGAACCCCCTACGAGCAGTACTTC.

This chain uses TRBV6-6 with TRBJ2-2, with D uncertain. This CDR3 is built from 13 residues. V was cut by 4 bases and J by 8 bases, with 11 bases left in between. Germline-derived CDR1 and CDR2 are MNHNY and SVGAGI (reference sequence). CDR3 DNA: TGTGCCAGCAGTTTAGCACTTGGGGGGGAGCTGTTTTTT. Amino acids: CASSLALGGELFF.

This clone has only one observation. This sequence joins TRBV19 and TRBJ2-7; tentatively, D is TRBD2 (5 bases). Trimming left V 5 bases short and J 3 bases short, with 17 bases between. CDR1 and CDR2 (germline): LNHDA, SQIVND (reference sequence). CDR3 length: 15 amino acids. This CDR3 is CASSPRSGGFYEQYF. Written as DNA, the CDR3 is TGTGCCAGTAGTCCCAGAAGCGGAGGATTCTACGAGCAGTACTTC.

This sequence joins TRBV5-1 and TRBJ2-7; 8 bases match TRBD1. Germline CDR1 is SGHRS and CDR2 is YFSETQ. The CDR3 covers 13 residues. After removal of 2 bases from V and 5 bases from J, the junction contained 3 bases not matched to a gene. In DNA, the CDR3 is TGCGCCAGCAGCTTCGACAGGGGTGACGAGCAGTACTTC. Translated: CASSFDRGDEQYF.

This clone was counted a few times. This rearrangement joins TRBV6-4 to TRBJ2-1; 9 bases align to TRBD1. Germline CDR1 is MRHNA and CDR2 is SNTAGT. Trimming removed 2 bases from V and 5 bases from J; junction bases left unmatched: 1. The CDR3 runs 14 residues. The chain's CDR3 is CASSDGTGHNEQFF. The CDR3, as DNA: TGTGCCAGCAGTGACGGGACAGGGCACAATGAGCAGTTCTTC.

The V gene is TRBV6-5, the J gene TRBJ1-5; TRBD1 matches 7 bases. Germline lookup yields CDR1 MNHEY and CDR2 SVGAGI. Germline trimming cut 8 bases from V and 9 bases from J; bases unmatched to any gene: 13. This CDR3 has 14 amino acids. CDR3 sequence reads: CASGPQGTFRPQHF. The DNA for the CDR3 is TGTGCCAGCGGGCCACAGGGGACTTTTCGGCCCCAGCATTTT.